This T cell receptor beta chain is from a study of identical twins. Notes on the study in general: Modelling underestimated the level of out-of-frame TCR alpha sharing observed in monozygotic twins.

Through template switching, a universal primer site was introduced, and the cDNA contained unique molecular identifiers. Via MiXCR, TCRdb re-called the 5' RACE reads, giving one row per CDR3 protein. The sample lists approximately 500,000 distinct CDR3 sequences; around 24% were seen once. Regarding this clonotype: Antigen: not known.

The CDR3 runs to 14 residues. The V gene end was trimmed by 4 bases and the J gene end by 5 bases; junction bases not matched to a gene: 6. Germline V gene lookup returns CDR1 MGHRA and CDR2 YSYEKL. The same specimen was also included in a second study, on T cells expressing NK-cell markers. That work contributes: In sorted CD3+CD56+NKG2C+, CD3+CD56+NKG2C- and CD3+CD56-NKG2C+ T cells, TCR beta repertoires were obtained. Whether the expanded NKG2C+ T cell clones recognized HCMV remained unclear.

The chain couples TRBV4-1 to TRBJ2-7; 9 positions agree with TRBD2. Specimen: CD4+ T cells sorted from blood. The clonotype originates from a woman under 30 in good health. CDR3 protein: CASSPGTSNNEQYF. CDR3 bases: TGCGCCAGCAGCCCCGGGACTAGCAACAACGAGCAGTACTTC.